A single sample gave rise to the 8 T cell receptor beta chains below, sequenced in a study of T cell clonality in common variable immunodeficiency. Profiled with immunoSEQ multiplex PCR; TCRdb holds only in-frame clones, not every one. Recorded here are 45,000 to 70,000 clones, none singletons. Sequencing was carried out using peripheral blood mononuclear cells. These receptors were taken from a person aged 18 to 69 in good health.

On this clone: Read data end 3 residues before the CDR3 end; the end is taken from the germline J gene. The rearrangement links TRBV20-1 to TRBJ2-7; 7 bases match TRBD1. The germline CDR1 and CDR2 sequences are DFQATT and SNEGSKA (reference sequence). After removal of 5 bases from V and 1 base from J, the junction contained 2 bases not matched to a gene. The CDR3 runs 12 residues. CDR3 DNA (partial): TGCAGTGCTCGACAGGGTTCCTACGAG. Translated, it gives CSARQGSYE. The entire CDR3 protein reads CSARQGSYEQYF.

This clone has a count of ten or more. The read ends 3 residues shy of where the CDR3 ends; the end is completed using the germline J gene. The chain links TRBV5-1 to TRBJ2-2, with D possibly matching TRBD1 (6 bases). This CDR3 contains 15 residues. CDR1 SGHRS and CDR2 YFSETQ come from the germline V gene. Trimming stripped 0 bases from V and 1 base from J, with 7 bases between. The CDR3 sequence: CASSLGQENTGELFF. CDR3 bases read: TGCGCCAGCAGCTTGGGACAGGAGAACACCGGGGAG.

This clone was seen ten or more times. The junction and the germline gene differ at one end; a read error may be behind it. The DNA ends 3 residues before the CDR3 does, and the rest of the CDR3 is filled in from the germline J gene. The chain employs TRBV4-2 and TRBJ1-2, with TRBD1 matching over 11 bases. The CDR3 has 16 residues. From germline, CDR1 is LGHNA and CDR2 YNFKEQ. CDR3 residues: CASSQDLGQGAHGYTF. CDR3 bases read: TGCGCCAGCAGCCAAGATTTAGGACAGGGGGCGCACGGC.

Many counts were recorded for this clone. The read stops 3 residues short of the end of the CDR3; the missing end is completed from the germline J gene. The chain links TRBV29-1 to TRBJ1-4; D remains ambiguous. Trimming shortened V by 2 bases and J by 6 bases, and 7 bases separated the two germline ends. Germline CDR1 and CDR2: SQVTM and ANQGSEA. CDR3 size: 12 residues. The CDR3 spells CSVERGDEKLFF. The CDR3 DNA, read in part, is TGCAGCGTTGAACGGGGTGATGAAAAA.

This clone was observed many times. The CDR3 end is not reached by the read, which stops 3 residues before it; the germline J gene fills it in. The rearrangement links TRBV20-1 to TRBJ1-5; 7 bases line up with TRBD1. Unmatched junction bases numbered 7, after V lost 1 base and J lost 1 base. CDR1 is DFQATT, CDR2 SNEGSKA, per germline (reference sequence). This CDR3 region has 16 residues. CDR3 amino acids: CSARVLGQKSNQPQHF. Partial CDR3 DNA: TGCAGTGCTAGAGTCCTGGGACAGAAAAGCAATCAGCCC.

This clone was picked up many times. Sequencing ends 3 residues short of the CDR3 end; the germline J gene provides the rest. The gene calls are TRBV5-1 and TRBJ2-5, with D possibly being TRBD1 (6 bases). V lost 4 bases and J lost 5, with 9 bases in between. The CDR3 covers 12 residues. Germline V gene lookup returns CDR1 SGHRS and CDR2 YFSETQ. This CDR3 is CASSPGGETQYF. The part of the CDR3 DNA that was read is TGCGCCAGCAGCCCTGGGGGCGAGACC.

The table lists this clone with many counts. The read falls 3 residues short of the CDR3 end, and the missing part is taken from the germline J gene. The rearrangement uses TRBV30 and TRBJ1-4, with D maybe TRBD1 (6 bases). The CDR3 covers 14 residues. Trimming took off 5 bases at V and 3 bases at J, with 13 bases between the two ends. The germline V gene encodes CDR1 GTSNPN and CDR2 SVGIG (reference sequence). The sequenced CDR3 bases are TGTGCCTGGCATTACAGGGAGGCTAATGAAAAA. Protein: CAWHYREANEK. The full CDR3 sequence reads CAWHYREANEKLFF. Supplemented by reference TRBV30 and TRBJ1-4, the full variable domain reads SQTIHQWPATLVQPVGSPLSLECTVEGTSNPNLYWYRQAAGRGLQLLFYSVGIGQISSEVPQNLSASRPQDRQFILSSKKLLLSDSGFYLCAWHYREANEKLFFGSGTQLSVL.

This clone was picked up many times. The CDR3 DNA, read in part, is TGTGCCATACAGGACGGAGGTAGCAATCAGCCC. The encoded protein is CAIQDGGSNQP. In full, the CDR3 is CAIQDGGSNQPQHF. The chain carries TRBV6-2 or TRBV6-3 and TRBJ1-5, with D possibly TRBD1 on 5 matching bases. From the germline J gene comes the end of the CDR3, since the read stops 3 residues before it. The CDR3 length is 14 residues. Germline V lookup: CDR1 MNHEY, CDR2 SVGEGT. The V end was cut by 10 bases, the J end by 0 bases, with 13 bases between.